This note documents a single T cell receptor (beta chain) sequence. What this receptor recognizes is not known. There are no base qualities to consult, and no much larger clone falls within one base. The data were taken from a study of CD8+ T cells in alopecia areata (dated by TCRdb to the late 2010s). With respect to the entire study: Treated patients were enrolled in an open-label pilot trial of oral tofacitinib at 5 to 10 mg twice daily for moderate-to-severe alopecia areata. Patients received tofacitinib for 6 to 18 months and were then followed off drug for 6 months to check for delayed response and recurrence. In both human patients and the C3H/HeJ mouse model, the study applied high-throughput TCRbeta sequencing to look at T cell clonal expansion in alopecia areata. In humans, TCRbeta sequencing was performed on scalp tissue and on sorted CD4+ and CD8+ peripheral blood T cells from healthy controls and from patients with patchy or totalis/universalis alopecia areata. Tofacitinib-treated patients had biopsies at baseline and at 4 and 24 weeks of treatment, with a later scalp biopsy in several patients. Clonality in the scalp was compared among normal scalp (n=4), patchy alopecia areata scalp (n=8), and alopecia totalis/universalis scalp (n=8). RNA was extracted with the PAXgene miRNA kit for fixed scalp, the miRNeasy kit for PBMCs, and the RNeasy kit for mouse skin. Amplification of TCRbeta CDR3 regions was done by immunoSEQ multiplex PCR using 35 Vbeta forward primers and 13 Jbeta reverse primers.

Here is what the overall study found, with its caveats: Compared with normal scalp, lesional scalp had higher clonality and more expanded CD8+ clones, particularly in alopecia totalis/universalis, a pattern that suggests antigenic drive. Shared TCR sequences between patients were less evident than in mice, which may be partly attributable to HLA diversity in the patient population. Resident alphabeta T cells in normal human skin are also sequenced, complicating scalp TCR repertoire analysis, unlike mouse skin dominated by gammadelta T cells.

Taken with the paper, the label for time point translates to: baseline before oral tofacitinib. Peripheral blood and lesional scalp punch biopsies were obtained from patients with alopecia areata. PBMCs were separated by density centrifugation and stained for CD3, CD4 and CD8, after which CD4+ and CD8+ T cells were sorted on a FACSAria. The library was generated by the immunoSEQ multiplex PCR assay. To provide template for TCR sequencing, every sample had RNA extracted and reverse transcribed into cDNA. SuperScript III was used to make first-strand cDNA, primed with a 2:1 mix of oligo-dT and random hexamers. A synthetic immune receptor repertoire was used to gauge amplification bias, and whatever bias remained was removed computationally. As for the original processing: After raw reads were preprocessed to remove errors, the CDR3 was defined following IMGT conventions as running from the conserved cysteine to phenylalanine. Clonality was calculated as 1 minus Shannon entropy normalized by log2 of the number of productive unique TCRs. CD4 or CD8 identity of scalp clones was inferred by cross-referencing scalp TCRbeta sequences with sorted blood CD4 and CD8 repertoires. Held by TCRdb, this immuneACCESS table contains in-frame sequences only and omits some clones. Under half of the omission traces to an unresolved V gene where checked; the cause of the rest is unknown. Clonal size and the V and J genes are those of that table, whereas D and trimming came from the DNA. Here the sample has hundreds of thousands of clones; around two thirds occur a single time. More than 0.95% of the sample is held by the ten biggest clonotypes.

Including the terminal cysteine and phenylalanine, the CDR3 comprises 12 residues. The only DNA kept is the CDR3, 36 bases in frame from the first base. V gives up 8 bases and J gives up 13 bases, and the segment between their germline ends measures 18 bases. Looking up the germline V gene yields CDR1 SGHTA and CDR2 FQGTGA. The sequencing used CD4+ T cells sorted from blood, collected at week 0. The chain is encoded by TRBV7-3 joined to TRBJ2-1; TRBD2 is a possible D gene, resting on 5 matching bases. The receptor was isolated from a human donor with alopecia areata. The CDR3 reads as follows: CASRGRPQHQFF. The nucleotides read TGTGCCAGCCGAGGGCGGCCACAACATCAGTTCTTC.